These T cell receptor beta chains were read from a single sample in a study of post-analysis software for immune sequencing data. One entry per CDR3 protein, called by TCRdb with MiXCR from the PCR reads. The table includes fewer than 900,000 distinct CDR3 sequences, under 60% detected once. The sequenced sample was blood. These receptor sequences come from a girl between 5 and 17 years old with multiple sclerosis. Each CDR3 is given with its conserved first and last residue. A D gene is named only where the DNA matches it firmly. The size field is filled for only some rows; it gives once, few, many or a size class.

12,NA,NA,TRBJ1-2,TRBV10-3,TGTGCCATCAAGACCGGTAACTATGGCTACACCTTC,CAIKTGNYGYTF
18,NA,NA,TRBJ2-1,TRBV7-2,TGTGCCAGCAGCTTACGGGTGGGTCCGGGACCCAGAGTCAATGAGCAGTTCTTC,CASSLRVGPGPRVNEQFF
15,TRBD2,NA,TRBJ2-1,TRBV7-2,TGTGCCGGCAGCTCGGGACTAGACCCCTACAATGAGCAGTTCTTC,CAGSSGLDPYNEQFF
15,NA,NA,TRBJ1-1,TRBV27,TGTGCCAGCAGTTACCAAGGACCCATGAACACTGAAGCTTTCTTT,CASSYQGPMNTEAFF
15,NA,few,TRBJ2-7,TRBV7-9,TGTGCCAGCAGCTTAGCGAGGGAGGCCTCCTACGAGCAGTACTTC,CASSLAREASYEQYF
13,TRBD2,few,TRBJ2-7,TRBV20-1,TGCAGTGCTAGAGAGACTAGCATCTACGAGCAGTACTTC,CSARETSIYEQYF
13,NA,few,TRBJ2-5,TRBV6-5,TGTGCCAGCAGAACCGGGATCTACGATGAGCAGTACTTC,CASRTGIYDEQYF
15,NA,few,TRBJ2-7,TRBV4-3,TGCGCCAGCAGCCAAGAGTACGGACAGCGGGACGAGCAGTACTTC,CASSQEYGQRDEQYF
14,NA,few,TRBJ2-5,TRBV24-1,TGTGCCACCAGTGATTCCCAAGGGGCTGGGGCCCAGTACTTC,CATSDSQGAGAQYF
14,NA,NA,TRBJ1-1,TRBV4-1,TGCGCCAGCAGCCAAGAGGGCGAGAACACTGAAGCTTTCTTT,CASSQEGENTEAFF
13,TRBD1,NA,TRBJ1-4,TRBV29-1,TGCAGCGTTGATATCCAGGGGGCGGAAAAACTGTTTTTT,CSVDIQGAEKLFF
16,TRBD1,few,TRBJ1-2,TRBV3-1,TGTGCCAGCAGCCAGGGGACAGGGGATATCAACTATGGCTACACCTTC,CASSQGTGDINYGYTF
14,NA,NA,TRBJ1-2,TRBV7-8,TGTGCCAGCAGCAGGACAGCCTTTAACTATGGCTACACCTTC,CASSRTAFNYGYTF
11,NA,many,TRBJ2-7,TRBV4-2,TGTGCCAGCAGCGGAATGGGCGAGCAGTACTTC,CASSGMGEQYF
15,NA,NA,TRBJ2-3,TRBV7-9,TGTGCCAGCAGCTCAGGTTTTGGACAGAAGGGTACGCAGTATTTT,CASSSGFGQKGTQYF
16,TRBD2,few,TRBJ2-7,TRBV6-2/TRBV6-3,TGTGCCAGCAGTTACTCGCCAGCGGGAGGCTCCTACGAGCAGTACTTC,CASSYSPAGGSYEQYF
17,TRBD2,NA,TRBJ2-1,TRBV4-1,TGCGCCAGCAGCCAAGAGGGCGGGAGGGCCGTTCCCAATGAGCAGTTCTTC,CASSQEGGRAVPNEQFF
14,NA,NA,TRBJ1-4,TRBV12-3/TRBV12-4,TGTGCCAGCACCTTACAGGGAACTAATGAAAAACTGTTTTTT,CASTLQGTNEKLFF
17,TRBD1,NA,TRBJ1-2,TRBV3-1,TGTGCCAGCAGCCAAAACGACGGACAGGGGCGCCTCTATGGCTACACCTTC,CASSQNDGQGRLYGYTF
14,TRBD1,NA,TRBJ1-2,TRBV25-1,TGTGCCAGCCGCGCCCAGGGGGGTAACTATGGCTACACCTTC,CASRAQGGNYGYTF
17,TRBD2,NA,TRBJ2-5,TRBV7-2,TGTGCCAGCAGCCCGCAGATAGTACTAGCGGGAGGAGAGACCCAGTACTTC,CASSPQIVLAGGETQYF
16,NA,few,TRBJ2-5,TRBV6-1,TGTGCCAGCAGTGAAGGATGGGCTAATGATCAAGAGACCCAGTACTTC,CASSEGWANDQETQYF
15,NA,NA,TRBJ2-7,TRBV4-3,TGCGCCAGCAGCCAAGAGGCCCAGGGGAACTACGAGCAGTACTTC,CASSQEAQGNYEQYF
15,NA,few,TRBJ2-6,TRBV9,TGTGCCAGCAGCTCTACAGGAACCGGGGCCAACGTCCTGACTTTC,CASSSTGTGANVLTF
16,TRBD2,few,TRBJ2-1,TRBV28,TGTGCCAGCAGTTTGGTGGGTTGGACTAGGGGCAATGAGCAGTTCTTC,CASSLVGWTRGNEQFF
15,NA,NA,TRBJ2-5,TRBV3-1,TGTGCCAGCAGCCAACCTCGGGACACCCAAGAGACCCAGTACTTC,CASSQPRDTQETQYF
14,NA,NA,TRBJ1-5,TRBV12-3/TRBV12-4,TGTGCCAGCAGTCTCAATTGGGGCAATCAGCCCCAGCATTTT,CASSLNWGNQPQHF
14,TRBD1,NA,TRBJ1-2,TRBV4-1,TGCGCCAGCCGGGACAGGGAGACTAACTATGGCTACACCTTC,CASRDRETNYGYTF
17,NA,NA,TRBJ1-4,TRBV7-9,TGTGCCAGCAGCCCGGCGGCAGGTGGTAGAACTAATGAAAAACTGTTTTTT,CASSPAAGGRTNEKLFF
15,NA,few,TRBJ2-6,TRBV6-1,TGTGCCAGCACCCACGCAGGGCCGGGGGCCAACGTCCGGACTTTC,CASTHAGPGANVRTF
16,TRBD2,few,TRBJ2-1,TRBV7-9,TGTGCCAGCAGTCTGACTAGCGGGGGAGGCTACAATGAGCAGTTCTTC,CASSLTSGGGYNEQFF
11,NA,NA,TRBJ2-1,TRBV4-3,TGCGCCAGCAGCCAAGATGGGAGACAGTTCTTC,CASSQDGRQFF
16,TRBD1,NA,TRBJ2-1,TRBV28,TGTGCCAGCAGTTTATCGACAGGGGGTTTCGACAATGAGCAGTTCTTC,CASSLSTGGFDNEQFF
14,NA,NA,TRBJ2-7,TRBV28,TGTGCCAGCAGTTTTGGTCCGCGTAGGTGGGAGCAGTACTTC,CASSFGPRRWEQYF
15,TRBD2,NA,TRBJ2-3,TRBV2,TGTGCCAGCACCAAGCGGCCGGGAGGGCCGGATACGCAGTATTTT,CASTKRPGGPDTQYF
14,NA,NA,TRBJ2-5,TRBV6-5,TGTGCCAGCAGCCCCCCCAGGCCACGGGAGACCCAGTACTTC,CASSPPRPRETQYF